This record covers a single T cell receptor (beta chain). This entry belongs to a study of blood T cell repertoires in COVID-19. As for the study in general: Specimens from acute and convalescent COVID-19 originated in the United States, Italy and Spain. From T cells, B-cell-depleted T cells, or PBMCs came the material, which was cDNA or gDNA.

In the study's own analysis: Estimation of nucleated cell counts was performed using reference gene primer amplification. Produced via immunoSEQ multiplex PCR; TCRdb's table is partial and in-frame only. V, J and clone size are those of that table, while D and trimming were read from the DNA. This table holds under 85,000 clones, around 84% found once. The germline V and J ends were trimmed by 11 bases and 0 bases, with 13 bases remaining between them. Germline V gene lookup returns CDR1 LGHDT and CDR2 YNNKEL (reference sequence). The CDR3 sequence is 13 residues long. The V gene is TRBV3-1 (or the pseudogene TRBV3-2), the J gene TRBJ1-1; possible D gene TRBD1, 5 bases. This clonotype was obtained from a man in his forties or fifties with acute or convalescent COVID-19. The sample comprised peripheral blood. The DNA of the CDR3 is TGTGCCTCGGGGGACCGAATGAACACTGAAGCTTTCTTT. Amino acids: CASGDRMNTEAFF.